What follows describes a single TCR beta chain. Both 60 Vbeta primers and 13 Jbeta primers went into the PCR. The repertoire was sequenced with immunoSEQ multiplex PCR; TCRdb's copy has only in-frame clones and lacks some. The table has 150,000 to 200,000 clones, roughly 83% seen once; the top ten hold 1.5% to 2%. The data originate from a study of cytomegalovirus exposure and HLA in healthy donors. Germline loops: CDR1 LNHDA, CDR2 SQIVND (reference sequence). The V gene lost 10 bases and the J gene lost 4 bases, with 23 bases spanning the gap. The CDR3 contains 15 residues. The chain carries TRBV19 and TRBJ2-7; possible D gene TRBD1, 5 bases. This sequence was found in a woman in her fifties or sixties in good health and CMV-seronegative. Source material: PBMCs. Here the CDR3 DNA reads TGTGCCACCTCCACTGAGAACAGGCTTCGGTACGAGCAGTACTTC. This encodes CATSTENRLRYEQYF.